Listed below are T cell receptor beta chains from one sample, sequenced in a study of blood T cell repertoires in COVID-19. The data were produced by immunoSEQ multiplex PCR, yet TCRdb's version contains in-frame clones alone and is incomplete. The sample has a few hundred thousand clones, roughly 80% seen once; the top ten hold around a sixth. Specimen: peripheral blood. The receptors come from a person aged 70 to 85 with COVID-19, enrolled during active disease. CDR3s include the opening cysteine and the closing phenylalanine or tryptophan. D genes are given only for firm matches. Expanded clones get a size class; other rows say once, few or many, or leave the size out.

>.|TRBJ2-3|TRBV2|.
CASSSRHTDTDTQYF
TGTGCCAGCAGTTCCCGACATACCGACACAGATACGCAGTATTTT
>.|TRBJ2-2|TRBV18|TRBD2
CASSRFSTSGGPNVGELFF
TGTGCCAGCTCTCGGTTCTCGACTAGCGGGGGTCCGAATGTCGGGGAGCTGTTTTTT
>.|TRBJ2-7|TRBV7-3|.
CASSLGRLSYEQYF
TGTGCCAGCAGCTTAGGCAGACTCTCCTACGAGCAGTACTTC
>.|TRBJ2-7|TRBV2|TRBD2
CASEGGGAAEQYF
TGTGCCAGCGAGGGCGGGGGGGCCGCCGAGCAGTACTTC
>once|TRBJ2-3|TRBV5-1|TRBD1
CASSSRTGSTDTQYF
TGCGCCAGCAGCTCCAGGACAGGAAGCACAGATACGCAGTATTTT
>.|TRBJ2-3|TRBV15|TRBD1
CATSRSTGATDTQYF
TGTGCCACCAGCAGATCGACAGGGGCCACAGATACGCAGTATTTT
>.|TRBJ2-7|TRBV6-5|.
CASSSFSTGESYEQYF
TGTGCCAGCAGTTCGTTTTCAACGGGGGAGTCCTACGAGCAGTACTTC
>.|TRBJ2-7|TRBV27|TRBD2
CASSLSLVAGAYEQYF
TGTGCCAGCAGTTTAAGTTTAGTAGCGGGAGCCTACGAGCAGTACTTC
>once|TRBJ2-1|TRBV29-1|.
CSARDTSYNEQFF
TGCAGCGCCCGGGACACCTCCTACAATGAGCAGTTCTTC
>.|TRBJ2-2|TRBV20-1|.
CSASDGQSNTGELFF
TGCAGTGCTAGTGACGGACAGTCGAACACCGGGGAGCTGTTTTTT
>.|TRBJ2-3|TRBV27|.
CASSLGRLGPGTDTQYF
TGTGCCAGCAGTTTAGGGCGCCTGGGTCCCGGCACAGATACGCAGTATTTT
>.|TRBJ1-1|TRBV5-4|.
CASSYTPRGALDTEAFF
TGTGCCAGCAGCTATACCCCCCGGGGGGCTCTAGACACTGAAGCTTTCTTT
>.|TRBJ2-1|TRBV28|TRBD2
CASTLAGVYNEQFF
TGTGCCAGCACTCTAGCGGGGGTTTACAATGAGCAGTTCTTC
>once|TRBJ1-5|TRBV27|TRBD1
CASSQTGGLSNQPQHF
TGTGCCAGCAGCCAGACAGGGGGCTTGAGCAATCAGCCCCAGCATTTT
>.|TRBJ1-1|TRBV27|TRBD1
CASRGTGKNTEAFF
TGTGCCAGCAGGGGGACAGGAAAGAACACTGAAGCTTTCTTT
>.|TRBJ2-4|TRBV7-2|TRBD1
CASSFDRGRIQYF
TGTGCCAGCAGCTTTGACAGGGGGCGTATTCAGTACTTC
>.|TRBJ1-2|TRBV5-1|TRBD1
CASSPYTGVLGFGGYTF
TGCGCCAGCAGCCCATATACAGGGGTCTTGGGTTTCGGCGGCTACACCTTC
>few|TRBJ1-4|TRBV28|.
CAITGSLNEKLFF
TGTGCCATCACAGGCAGCCTCAATGAAAAACTGTTTTTT
>.|TRBJ2-7|TRBV7-2|.
CASSSPTGVFYEQYF
TGTGCCAGCAGCTCTCCGACAGGTGTCTTCTACGAGCAGTACTTC
>.|TRBJ2-1|TRBV4-1|TRBD2
CASSQDPLAEFNEQFF
TGCGCCAGCAGCCAAGACCCACTAGCGGAATTCAATGAGCAGTTCTTC
>.|TRBJ1-2|TRBV21-1|.
CAPGGSRRDRYTF
TGTGCCCCTGGCGGGAGCCGCCGAGATCGCTACACCTTC
>.|TRBJ2-2|TRBV19|TRBD1
CASRLTGVTGELFF
TGTGCCAGTAGGTTAACAGGGGTCACCGGGGAGCTGTTTTTT
>.|TRBJ1-2|TRBV5-1|.
CASSLYWGGTWGYTF
TGCGCCAGCAGCTTGTATTGGGGCGGAACTTGGGGCTACACCTTC
>.|TRBJ2-1|TRBV11-2|.
CASSLDRQLNEQFF
TGTGCCAGCAGCTTAGATCGCCAACTTAATGAGCAGTTCTTC
>.|TRBJ2-1|TRBV2|TRBD1
CASSEDRGQYNEQFF
TGTGCCAGCAGTGAAGACAGGGGACAGTACAATGAGCAGTTCTTC
>.|TRBJ2-7|TRBV4-3|.
CASSQARGYYEQYF
TGCGCCAGCAGCCAAGCGCGGGGCTACTACGAGCAGTACTTC
>.|TRBJ1-3|TRBV6-1|TRBD1
CASSARTGGIAGNTIYF
TGTGCCAGCAGTGCTCGGACAGGGGGCATAGCTGGAAACACCATATATTTT
>.|TRBJ1-1|TRBV2|TRBD1
CASSGQGAGTEAFF
TGTGCCAGCAGTGGACAGGGGGCAGGGACTGAAGCTTTCTTT
>.|TRBJ2-2|TRBV5-5|TRBD2
CASSFVAGGSGELFF
TGTGCCAGCAGCTTTGTCGCGGGGGGTTCCGGGGAGCTGTTTTTT
>.|TRBJ1-6|TRBV9|.
CASSATDSFSPLHF
TGTGCCAGCAGCGCTACAGACAGTTTCTCACCCCTCCACTTT
>.|TRBJ2-3|TRBV7-3|TRBD2
CASAIAGGSTDTQYF
TGTGCCAGCGCCATAGCGGGAGGTAGTACAGATACGCAGTATTTT
>.|TRBJ2-3|TRBV7-2|.
CASSFGRLLSTDTQYF
TGTGCCAGCAGCTTTGGTCGACTTCTTAGCACAGATACGCAGTATTTT
>.|TRBJ2-7|TRBV6-2/TRBV6-3|.
CASSSGTSEQYF
TGTGCCAGCAGTTCCGGGACAAGCGAGCAGTACTTC